This T cell receptor beta chain was documented in a study of spatial heterogeneity in lung cancer. The CDR3 length is 13 residues. J gave up 5 bases and V 5 bases, and 1 base lay outside the gene matches. CDR1 is MNHNS and CDR2 is SASEGT in the germline V gene. Time point defined: blood at routine non-recurrence follow-up after resection. TCRdb re-derived calls from the 5' RACE reads in MiXCR, one entry per CDR3 protein. Of 55,000 to 75,000 distinct CDR3 sequences listed, nearly 9% were seen once; the top ten hold roughly 1.9%. The gene calls are TRBV6-1 and TRBJ2-1; TRBD1 matches 9 bases. Sequencing used PBMCs, obtained at follow-up. This clonotype originated in a female donor with early-stage non-small cell lung cancer. CDR3 loop: CASSWTGDNEQFF. CDR3 nucleotide sequence: TGTGCCAGCAGTTGGACAGGGGACAATGAGCAGTTCTTC.